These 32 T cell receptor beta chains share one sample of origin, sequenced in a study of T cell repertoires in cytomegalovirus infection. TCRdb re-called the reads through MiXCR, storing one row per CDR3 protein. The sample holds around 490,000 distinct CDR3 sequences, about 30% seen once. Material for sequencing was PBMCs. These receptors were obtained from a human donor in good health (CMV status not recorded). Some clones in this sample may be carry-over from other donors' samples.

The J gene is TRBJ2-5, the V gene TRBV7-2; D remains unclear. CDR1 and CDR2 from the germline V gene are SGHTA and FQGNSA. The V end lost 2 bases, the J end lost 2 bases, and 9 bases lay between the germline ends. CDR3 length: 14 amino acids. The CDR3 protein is CASSLRRAQETQYF. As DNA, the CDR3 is TGTGCCAGCAGCTTAAGACGGGCTCAAGAGACCCAGTACTTC.

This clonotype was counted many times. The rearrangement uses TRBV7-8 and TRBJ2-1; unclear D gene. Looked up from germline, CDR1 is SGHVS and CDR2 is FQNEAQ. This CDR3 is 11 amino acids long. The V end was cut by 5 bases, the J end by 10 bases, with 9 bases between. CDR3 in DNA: TGTGCCAGCAGCCCCGGTTCGGAGCAGTTCTTC. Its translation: CASSPGSEQFF.

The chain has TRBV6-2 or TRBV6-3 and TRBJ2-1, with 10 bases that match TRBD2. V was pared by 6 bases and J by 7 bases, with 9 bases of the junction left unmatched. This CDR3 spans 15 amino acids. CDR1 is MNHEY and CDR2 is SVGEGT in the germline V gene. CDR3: CASRGAGGRSNEQFF. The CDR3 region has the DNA TGTGCCAGCAGGGGAGCGGGAGGGCGAAGTAATGAGCAGTTCTTC.

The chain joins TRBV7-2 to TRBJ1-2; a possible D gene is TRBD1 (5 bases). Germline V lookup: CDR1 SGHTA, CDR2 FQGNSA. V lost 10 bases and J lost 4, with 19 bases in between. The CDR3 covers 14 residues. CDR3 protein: CATWEGTGVYGYTF. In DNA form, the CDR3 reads TGTGCCACCTGGGAAGGAACAGGAGTCTATGGCTACACCTTC.

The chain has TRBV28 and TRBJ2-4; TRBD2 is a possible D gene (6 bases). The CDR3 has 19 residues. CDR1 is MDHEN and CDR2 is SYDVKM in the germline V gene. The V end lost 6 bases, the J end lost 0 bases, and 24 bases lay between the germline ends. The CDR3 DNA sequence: TGTGCCAGCAGCGTTTGGCCCCTACGGGACTTACAAGCCAAAAACATTCAGTACTTC. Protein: CASSVWPLRDLQAKNIQYF.

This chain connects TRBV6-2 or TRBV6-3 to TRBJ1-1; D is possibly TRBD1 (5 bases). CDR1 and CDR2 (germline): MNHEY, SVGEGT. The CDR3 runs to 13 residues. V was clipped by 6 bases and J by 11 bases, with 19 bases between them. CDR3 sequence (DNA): TGTGCCAGCAGCCCACGGGGCTATGTAAGGGCTTTCTTT. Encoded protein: CASSPRGYVRAFF.

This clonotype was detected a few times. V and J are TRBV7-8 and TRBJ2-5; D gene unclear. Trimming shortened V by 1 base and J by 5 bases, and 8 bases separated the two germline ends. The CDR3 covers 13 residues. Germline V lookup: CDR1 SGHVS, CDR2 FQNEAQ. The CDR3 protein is CASSLGKVETQYF. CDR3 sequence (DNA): TGTGCCAGCAGCTTAGGGAAGGTGGAGACCCAGTACTTC.

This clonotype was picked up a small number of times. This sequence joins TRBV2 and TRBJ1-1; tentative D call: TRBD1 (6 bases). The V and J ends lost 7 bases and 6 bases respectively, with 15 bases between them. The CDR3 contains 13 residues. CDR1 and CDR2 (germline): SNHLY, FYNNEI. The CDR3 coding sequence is TGTGCCAGCACCACAGGGATCTTGGCTGAAGCTTTCTTT. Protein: CASTTGILAEAFF.

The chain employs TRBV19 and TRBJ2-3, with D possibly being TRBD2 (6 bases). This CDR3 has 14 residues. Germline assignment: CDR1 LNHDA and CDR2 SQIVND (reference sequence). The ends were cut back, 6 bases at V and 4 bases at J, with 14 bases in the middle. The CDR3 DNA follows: TGTGCCAGTAGCGACGGGAGTCATTCAGATACGCAGTATTTT. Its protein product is CASSDGSHSDTQYF. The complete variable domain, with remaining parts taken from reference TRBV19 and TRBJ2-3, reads DGGITQSPKYLFRKEGQNVTLSCEQNLNHDAMYWYRQDPGQGLRLIYYSQIVNDFQKGDIAEGYSVSREKKESFPLTVTSAQKNPTAFYLCASSDGSHSDTQYFGPGTRLTVL.

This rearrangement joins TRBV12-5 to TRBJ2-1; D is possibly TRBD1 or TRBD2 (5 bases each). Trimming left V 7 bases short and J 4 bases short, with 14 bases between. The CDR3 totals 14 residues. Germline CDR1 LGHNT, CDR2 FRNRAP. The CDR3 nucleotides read TGTGCTAGTGCGCCCCGGGACCTTTACAATGAGCAGTTCTTC. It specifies CASAPRDLYNEQFF.

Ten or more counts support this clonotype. In DNA, the CDR3 is TGTGCCAGCAGCTTCTCTTATACCGATTCACCCCTCCACTTT. Its translation is CASSFSYTDSPLHF. This sequence joins TRBV7-6 and TRBJ1-6; D call uncertain. The CDR3 spans 14 residues. The V end lost 3 bases, the J end lost 8 bases, and 11 bases lay between the germline ends. The germline gives CDR1 SGHVS, CDR2 FNYEAQ.

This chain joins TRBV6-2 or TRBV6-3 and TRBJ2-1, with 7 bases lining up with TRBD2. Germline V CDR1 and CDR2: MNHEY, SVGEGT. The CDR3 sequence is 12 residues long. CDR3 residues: CRSGTSYNEQFF. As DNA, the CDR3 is TGTCGAAGCGGGACCTCCTACAATGAGCAGTTCTTC.

The CDR3 loop is CASGLDSGISYNEQFF. In nucleotides, the CDR3 is TGTGCCAGCGGATTGGATAGCGGGATCTCCTACAATGAGCAGTTCTTC. V usage is TRBV6-2 or TRBV6-3 and J usage is TRBJ2-1; 8 bases line up with TRBD2. CDR1 MNHEY and CDR2 SVGEGT come from the germline V gene. The ends lost 8 bases at V and 0 bases at J; junction bases unmatched: 9. This CDR3 comprises 16 residues.

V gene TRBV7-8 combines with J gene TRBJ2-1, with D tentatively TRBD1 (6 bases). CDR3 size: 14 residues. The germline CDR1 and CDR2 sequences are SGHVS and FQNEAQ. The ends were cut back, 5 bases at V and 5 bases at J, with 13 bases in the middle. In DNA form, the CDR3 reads TGTGCCAGCAGCCCCCGGACAGTAAACAATGAGCAGTTCTTC. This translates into CASSPRTVNNEQFF.

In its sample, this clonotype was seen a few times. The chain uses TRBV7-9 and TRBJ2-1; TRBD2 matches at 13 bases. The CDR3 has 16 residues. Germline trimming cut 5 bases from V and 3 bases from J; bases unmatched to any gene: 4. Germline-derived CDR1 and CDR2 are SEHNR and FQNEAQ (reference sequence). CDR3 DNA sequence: TGTGCCAGCAGCCCTCGGACTAGCGGGGGCTACAATGAGCAGTTCTTC. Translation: CASSPRTSGGYNEQFF.

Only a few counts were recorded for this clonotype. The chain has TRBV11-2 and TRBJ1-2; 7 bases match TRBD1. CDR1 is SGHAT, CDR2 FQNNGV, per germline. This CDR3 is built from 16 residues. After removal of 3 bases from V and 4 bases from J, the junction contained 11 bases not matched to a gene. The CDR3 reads CASSFLGDSKLYGYTF. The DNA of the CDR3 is TGTGCCAGCAGCTTTCTCGGGGACAGCAAACTCTATGGCTACACCTTC.

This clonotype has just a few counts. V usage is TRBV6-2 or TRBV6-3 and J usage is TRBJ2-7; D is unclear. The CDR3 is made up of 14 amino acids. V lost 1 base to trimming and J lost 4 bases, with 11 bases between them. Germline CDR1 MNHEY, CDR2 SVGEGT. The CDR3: CASSYWSAEYEQYF. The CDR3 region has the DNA TGTGCCAGCAGTTACTGGTCGGCGGAATACGAGCAGTACTTC.

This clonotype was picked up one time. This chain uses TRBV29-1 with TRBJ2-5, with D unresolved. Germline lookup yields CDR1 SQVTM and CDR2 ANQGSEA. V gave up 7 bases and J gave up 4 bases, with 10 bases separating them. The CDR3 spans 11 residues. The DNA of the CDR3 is TGCAGCGCAAGAGGATCAGAGACCCAGTACTTC. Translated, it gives CSARGSETQYF.

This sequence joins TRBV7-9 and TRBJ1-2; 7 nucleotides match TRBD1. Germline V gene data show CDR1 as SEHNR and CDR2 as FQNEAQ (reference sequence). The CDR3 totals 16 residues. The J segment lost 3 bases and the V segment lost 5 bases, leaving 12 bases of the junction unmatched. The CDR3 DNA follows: TGTGCCAGCAGCGCACCCACCGGGACAGTACACTATGGCTACACCTTC. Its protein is CASSAPTGTVHYGYTF.

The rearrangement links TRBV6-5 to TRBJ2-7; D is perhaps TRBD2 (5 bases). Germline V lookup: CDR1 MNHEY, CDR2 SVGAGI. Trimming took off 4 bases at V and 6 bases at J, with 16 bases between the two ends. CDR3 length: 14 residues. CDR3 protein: CASSSPIGNSEQYF. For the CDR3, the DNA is TGTGCCAGCAGTTCCCCAATCGGGAACTCCGAGCAGTACTTC.

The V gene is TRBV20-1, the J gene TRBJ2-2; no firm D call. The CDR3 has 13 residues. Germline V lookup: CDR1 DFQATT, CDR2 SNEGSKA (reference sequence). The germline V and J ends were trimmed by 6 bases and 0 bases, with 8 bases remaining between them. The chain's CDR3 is CSALGANTGELFF. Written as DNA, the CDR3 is TGCAGTGCGCTTGGGGCGAACACCGGGGAGCTGTTTTTT.

Here the CDR3 reads CASSPLGRNANYGYTF. Written as DNA, the CDR3 is TGTGCCAGCAGTCCCCTCGGACGGAACGCTAACTATGGCTACACCTTC. The rearrangement links TRBV12-3 or TRBV12-4 to TRBJ1-2; D gene unclear. V was shortened by 5 bases and J by 0 bases, with 16 bases between the two germline ends. CDR3 length: 16 amino acids.

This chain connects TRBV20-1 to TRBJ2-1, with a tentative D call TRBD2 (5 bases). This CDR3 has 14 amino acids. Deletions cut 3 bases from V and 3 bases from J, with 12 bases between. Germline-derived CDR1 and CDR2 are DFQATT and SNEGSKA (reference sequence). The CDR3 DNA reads TGCAGTGCTAGTGAGGAGCGGAACTACAATGAGCAGTTCTTC. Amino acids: CSASEERNYNEQFF.

The CDR3 bases are TGTGCCAGCAGTTTTCCGGGACTAGGTCCTCTTGAACAGTACTTC. It is translated as CASSFPGLGPLEQYF. The chain joins TRBV5-4 to TRBJ2-7; 8 bases match TRBD2. There are 15 residues in the CDR3. Germline values: CDR1 SGHNT, CDR2 YYREEE (reference sequence). V lost 5 bases to trimming and J lost 10 bases; unmatched junction nucleotides: 17. The whole variable domain, filled in from reference TRBV5-4 and TRBJ2-7, reads ETGVTQSPTHLIKTRGQQVTLRCSSQSGHNTVSWYQQALGQGPQFIFQYYREEENGRGNFPPRFSGLQFPNYSSELNVNALELDDSALYLCASSFPGLGPLEQYFGPGTRLTVT.

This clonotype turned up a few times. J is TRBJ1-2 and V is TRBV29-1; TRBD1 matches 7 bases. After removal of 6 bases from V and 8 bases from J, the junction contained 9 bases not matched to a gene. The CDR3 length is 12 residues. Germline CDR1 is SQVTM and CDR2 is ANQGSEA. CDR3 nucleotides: TGCAGCGTCGCGACAGGGACGGAGGGCTACACCTTC. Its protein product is CSVATGTEGYTF.

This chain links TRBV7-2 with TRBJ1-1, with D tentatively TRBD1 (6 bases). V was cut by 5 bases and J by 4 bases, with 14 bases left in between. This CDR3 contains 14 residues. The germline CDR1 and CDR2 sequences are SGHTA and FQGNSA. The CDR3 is CASSLRGGATEAFF. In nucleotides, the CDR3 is TGTGCCAGCAGCCTCCGGGGGGGGGCCACTGAAGCTTTCTTT.

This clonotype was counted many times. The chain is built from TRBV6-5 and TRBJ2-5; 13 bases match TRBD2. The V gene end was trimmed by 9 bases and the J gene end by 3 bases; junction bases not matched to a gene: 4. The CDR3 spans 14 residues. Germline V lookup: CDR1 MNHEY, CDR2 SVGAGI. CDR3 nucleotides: TGTGCCAGTACCGGGACTAGCGGGGAAGAGACCCAGTACTTC. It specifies CASTGTSGEETQYF.

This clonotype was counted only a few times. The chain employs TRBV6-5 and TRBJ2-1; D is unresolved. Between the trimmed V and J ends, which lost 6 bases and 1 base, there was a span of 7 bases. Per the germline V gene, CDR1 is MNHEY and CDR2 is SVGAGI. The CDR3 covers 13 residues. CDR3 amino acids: CASRAWSYNEQFF. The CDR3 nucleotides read TGTGCCAGCAGGGCGTGGTCCTACAATGAGCAGTTCTTC.

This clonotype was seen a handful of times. Here the CDR3 DNA reads TGTGCCAGCAGCAATAGCGGGAGGTGGCGGGAGATGGTGTCCGAGACCCAGTACTTC. This gives the protein CASSNSGRWREMVSETQYF. The chain employs TRBV11-3 and TRBJ2-5; 10 bases align to TRBD2. After removal of 5 bases from V and 5 bases from J, the junction contained 20 bases not matched to a gene. The CDR3 runs 19 residues. Germline values: CDR1 SGHNT, CDR2 YENEEA.

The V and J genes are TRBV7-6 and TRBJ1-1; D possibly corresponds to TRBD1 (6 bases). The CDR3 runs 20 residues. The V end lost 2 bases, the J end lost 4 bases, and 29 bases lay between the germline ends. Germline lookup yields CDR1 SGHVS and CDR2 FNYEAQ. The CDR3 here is CASSLRMIGTILEGSTEAFF. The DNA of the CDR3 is TGTGCCAGCAGCTTACGGATGATAGGGACAATCCTAGAGGGAAGCACTGAAGCTTTCTTT.

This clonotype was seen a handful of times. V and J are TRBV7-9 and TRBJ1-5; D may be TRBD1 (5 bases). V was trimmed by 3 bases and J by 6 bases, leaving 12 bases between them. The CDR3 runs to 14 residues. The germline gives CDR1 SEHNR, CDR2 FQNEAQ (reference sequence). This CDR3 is CASSLDNEAQPQHF. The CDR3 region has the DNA TGTGCCAGCAGCTTGGACAATGAAGCTCAGCCCCAGCATTTT. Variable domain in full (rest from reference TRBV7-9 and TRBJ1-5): DTGVSQNPRHKITKRGQNVTFRCDPISEHNRLYWYRQTLGQGPEFLTYFQNEAQLEKSRLLSDRFSAERPKGSFSTLEIQRTEQGDSAMYLCASSLDNEAQPQHFGDGTRLSIL.

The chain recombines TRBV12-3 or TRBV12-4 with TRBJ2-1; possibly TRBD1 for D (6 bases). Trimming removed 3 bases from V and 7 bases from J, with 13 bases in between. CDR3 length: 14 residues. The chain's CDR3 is CASSFVQGKNEQFF. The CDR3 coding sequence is TGTGCCAGCAGTTTTGTTCAGGGGAAAAATGAGCAGTTCTTC.